One and the same sample provided the 9 T cell receptor beta chains below, sequenced in a study of early T cells in non-severe SARS-CoV-2 infection. One entry per CDR3 protein results from TCRdb running MiXCR on the 5' RACE reads. The repertoire has some 120,000 distinct CDR3 sequences, around 14% of them found once; the top ten carry about a fifth. Sequenced input: whole blood. The receptors derive from an adult who was a healthcare worker with PCR-confirmed SARS-CoV-2 infection or an uninfected control (not recorded which).

This sequence joins TRBV6-5 and TRBJ1-5, with no clear D. V was cut by 6 bases and J by 3 bases, with 9 bases left in between. Germline CDR1 reads MNHEY; CDR2 reads SVGAGI. CDR3 length: 13 amino acids. The CDR3: CASSEVVNQPQHF. CDR3 sequence (DNA): TGTGCCAGCAGCGAGGTGGTCAATCAGCCCCAGCATTTT.

The chain is built from TRBV15 and TRBJ2-2; 7 positions agree with TRBD1. The CDR3 is 16 residues long. Unmatched junction bases numbered 6, after V lost 0 bases and J lost 5 bases. Germline assignment: CDR1 LNHNV and CDR2 YYDKDF (reference sequence). DNA for the CDR3: TGTGCCACCAGCAGAGAAGGACAGGTTCGAACCGGGGAGCTGTTTTTT. This gives the protein CATSREGQVRTGELFF.

The V gene is TRBV7-6, the J gene TRBJ1-2, with D perhaps matching TRBD1 (5 bases). The CDR3 sequence is 13 residues long. V was pared by 4 bases and J by 3 bases, with 9 bases between. CDR1 SGHVS and CDR2 FNYEAQ come from the germline V gene. CDR3 region: CASSSPGDYGYTF. Here the CDR3 DNA reads TGTGCCAGCAGCTCCCCGGGGGACTATGGCTACACCTTC.

This clonotype occurred many times. The CDR3 DNA follows: TGTGCCAGCAGGCCTGGGGCCGAATCCTACGAGCAGTACTTC. This gives the protein CASRPGAESYEQYF. The J gene is TRBJ2-7, the V gene TRBV12-3 or TRBV12-4; a weak D match, TRBD1 (5 bases). The V and J ends lost 6 bases and 1 base respectively, with 13 bases between them. This CDR3 comprises 14 residues.

There are many counts of this clonotype. This chain uses TRBV20-1 with TRBJ2-7; 10 nucleotides line up with TRBD2. This CDR3 region has 13 residues. The V segment lost 3 bases and the J segment 6 bases; nucleotides outside the gene matches: 5. The germline gives CDR1 DFQATT, CDR2 SNEGSKA (reference sequence). As DNA, the CDR3 is TGCAGTGCTAGTATTAGCGGGGGGTTCGAGCAGTACTTC. Translated, it gives CSASISGGFEQYF.

This clonotype turned up a few times. The rearrangement joins TRBV6-1 to TRBJ2-3; possible D gene TRBD2, 6 bases. Between the trimmed V and J ends, which lost 5 bases and 15 bases, there was a span of 15 bases. Germline CDR1 MNHNS, CDR2 SASEGT. The CDR3 sequence is 11 residues long. CDR3 in amino acids: CASSSTAGLYF. In DNA form, the CDR3 reads TGTGCCAGCAGTTCCACCGCCGGACTATATTTT.

This clonotype has only a few counts. The chain is built from TRBV4-1 and TRBJ1-5; no reliable D call. Trimming shortened V by 2 bases and J by 4 bases, and 15 bases separated the two germline ends. This CDR3 comprises 16 residues. In germline, CDR1 is MGHRA, CDR2 YSYEKL. The CDR3 protein is CASSQSKGLENQPQHF. As DNA, the CDR3 is TGCGCCAGCAGCCAATCAAAGGGTTTGGAGAATCAGCCCCAGCATTTT.

The genes are TRBV20-1 and TRBJ1-5; 7 bases line up with TRBD1. Germline V gives CDR1 DFQATT, CDR2 SNEGSKA (reference sequence). The CDR3 contains 18 residues. V trimming: 3 bases; J trimming: 5 bases; junction bases outside the gene matches: 19. The CDR3 region has the DNA TGCAGTGCTAGTAGAACCTTTTCAGCAGGGGGAAGGGATCAGCCCCAGCATTTT. Protein: CSASRTFSAGGRDQPQHF.

The rearrangement links TRBV25-1 to TRBJ2-5; D is perhaps TRBD1 or TRBD2 (5 bases each). The CDR3 extends over 16 amino acids. Per the germline V gene, CDR1 is MGHDK and CDR2 is SYGVNS. V lost 4 bases and J lost 2, with 17 bases in between. The DNA of the CDR3 is TGTGCCAGCAGTGGGTCCGGGGCAATCGTTCAAGAGACCCAGTACTTC. Its protein is CASSGSGAIVQETQYF.